This passage covers 30 T cell receptor beta chains from one sample sequenced in a study of CD8+ T cells in alopecia areata. The treatment was: oral pan-JAK inhibitor, 5-10 mg twice daily. RNA was extracted and reverse transcribed into cDNA as the sequencing template. Assay used: immunoSEQ multiplex PCR; TCRdb lists only in-frame clones, some missing. The sample has 200,000 to 250,000 clones; about three fifths are singletons. Sequencing was performed on CD4+ T cells sorted from blood, taken at week 4, from a patient treated with tofacitinib. The source of these receptors is a human donor with alopecia areata.

The count of this clone is one. V and J are TRBV30 and TRBJ2-3, with 10 nucleotides matching TRBD2. The CDR3 sequence is 17 residues long. V shed 0 bases, J shed 4 bases, and the junction held 10 bases outside the gene matches. The germline V gene has CDR1 GTSNPN and CDR2 SVGIG (reference sequence). This chain's CDR3 is CAWSVSRTSGIPDTQYF. The CDR3 DNA follows: TGTGCCTGGAGTGTAAGCCGGACTAGCGGAATCCCAGATACGCAGTATTTT.

The chain couples TRBV7-2 to TRBJ1-5; D uncertain. The V end was cut by 3 bases, the J end by 2 bases, with 11 bases between. This CDR3 comprises 15 residues. Germline-derived CDR1 and CDR2 are SGHTA and FQGNSA. This CDR3 reads CASSFQLGGNQPQHF. CDR3 nucleotide sequence: TGTGCCAGCAGCTTTCAATTAGGAGGCAATCAGCCCCAGCATTTT.

Only one count was recorded for this clone. This chain uses TRBV29-1 with TRBJ2-1, with D unresolved. The CDR3 is 10 amino acids. In germline, CDR1 is SQVTM, CDR2 ANQGSEA. The germline V and J ends were trimmed by 6 bases and 6 bases, with 6 bases remaining between them. The CDR3 nucleotides read TGCAGCGTCGGAAGCAATGAGCAGTTCTTC. Translated: CSVGSNEQFF.

This chain uses TRBV29-1 with TRBJ2-5; 8 bases line up with TRBD1. V shed 5 bases and J 0 bases; nucleotides not matched to a gene: 23. The CDR3 is 20 residues long. CDR1 is SQVTM and CDR2 is ANQGSEA in the germline V gene. CDR3 DNA sequence: TGCAGCGTTTCCCAATCAAGGACAGGGAGGCTAGGAGGGAACCAAGAGACCCAGTACTTC. Protein sequence: CSVSQSRTGRLGGNQETQYF.

J is TRBJ2-1 and V is TRBV6-6, with D possibly called TRBD1 or TRBD2 (5 bases each). Per the germline V gene, CDR1 is MNHNY and CDR2 is SVGAGI (reference sequence). This CDR3 is built from 15 residues. The V end was cut by 8 bases, the J end by 3 bases, with 17 bases between. The CDR3 DNA follows: TGTGCCAGCGGAGAGGGGATTGGTGTCTACAATGAGCAGTTCTTC. This encodes CASGEGIGVYNEQFF.

This clone has more than one count but fewer than ten. This chain joins TRBV5-6 and TRBJ2-3, with D perhaps matching TRBD1 (5 bases). V was clipped by 6 bases and J by 0 bases, with 14 bases between them. CDR3 length: 15 amino acids. The germline V gene has CDR1 SGHDT and CDR2 YYEEEE. The CDR3 is CASTSTDTSTDTQYF. DNA of the CDR3: TGTGCCAGCACCTCGACAGACACTAGCACAGATACGCAGTATTTT.

V gene TRBV29-1 combines with J gene TRBJ2-7; D remains unclear. V lost 5 bases and J lost 0, with 11 bases in between. Germline-derived CDR1 and CDR2 are SQVTM and ANQGSEA. CDR3 size: 13 residues. The CDR3 nucleotides read TGCAGCGTTTTTATGCGTTTCTCCTACGAGCAGTACTTC. Encoded protein: CSVFMRFSYEQYF.

The chain uses TRBV7-9 and TRBJ1-6; D is unclear. Germline CDR1 is SEHNR and CDR2 is FQNEAQ (reference sequence). This CDR3 comprises 13 residues. V lost 7 bases and J lost 7, with 11 bases in between. CDR3 bases: TGTGCCAGCACCGACTCCCTCAATTCACCCCTCCACTTT. The encoded protein is CASTDSLNSPLHF.

The chain is built from TRBV5-6 and TRBJ2-7, with a weak D call TRBD1 (5 bases). Germline loops: CDR1 SGHDT, CDR2 YYEEEE. This CDR3 spans 13 amino acids. The V end lost 4 bases, the J end lost 3 bases, and 11 bases lay between the germline ends. The CDR3 coding sequence is TGTGCCAGCAGCAAGGACACGAACTACGAGCAGTACTTC. It translates to CASSKDTNYEQYF.

The chain links TRBV29-1 to TRBJ2-7; D call uncertain. The CDR3 is 13 residues long. V shed 4 bases and J shed 0 bases, with 10 bases lying between them. The germline CDR1 and CDR2 sequences are SQVTM and ANQGSEA. The CDR3 DNA is TGCAGCGTTGTGGGTAGAAACTCCTACGAGCAGTACTTC. Its translation is CSVVGRNSYEQYF.

This chain joins TRBV9 and TRBJ2-3; TRBD2 aligns across 10 bases. The CDR3 totals 16 residues. From germline, CDR1 is SGDLS and CDR2 YYNGEE. The trim removed 4 bases at V and 3 bases at J, leaving 8 bases unmatched. The CDR3 here is CASSSSGGAGTDTQYF. The CDR3 DNA follows: TGTGCCAGCAGCTCGAGCGGGGGGGCAGGTACAGATACGCAGTATTTT.

This clone has just a few counts. The chain has TRBV29-1 and TRBJ2-3; possibly TRBD1 or TRBD2 for D (5 bases each). This CDR3 contains 12 residues. CDR1 SQVTM and CDR2 ANQGSEA come from the germline V gene. Trimming removed 8 bases at V and 3 bases at J, with 12 bases between. The CDR3 sequence is CSILWGTDTQYF. CDR3 in DNA: TGCAGCATCCTTTGGGGGACAGATACGCAGTATTTT.

The chain joins TRBV6-5 to TRBJ1-6; D remains unclear. Germline lookup yields CDR1 MNHEY and CDR2 SVGAGI. The CDR3 spans 14 residues. Trimming removed 2 bases at V and 7 bases at J, with 9 bases between. The CDR3 DNA is TGTGCCAGCAGTTACCAGGCTGGCAATTCACCCCTCCACTTT. It is translated as CASSYQAGNSPLHF.

This clone has a handful of counts. V usage is TRBV11-2 and J usage is TRBJ2-1; maybe TRBD1 (6 bases). V was shortened by 2 bases and J by 6 bases, with 17 bases between the two germline ends. Germline V gene data show CDR1 as SGHAT and CDR2 as FQNNGV. The length of the CDR3 is 16 residues. CDR3 region: CASSLIILDSFNEQFF. CDR3 sequence (DNA): TGTGCCAGCAGCTTAATAATCTTGGACAGTTTCAATGAGCAGTTCTTC.

Only one count was recorded for this clone. V is TRBV6-5 and J is TRBJ2-7, with 10 bases identical to TRBD2. There are 16 residues in the CDR3. The V gene end was trimmed by 4 bases and the J gene end by 3 bases; junction bases not matched to a gene: 9. The germline V gene encodes CDR1 MNHEY and CDR2 SVGAGI. The CDR3 is CASSSYRTSGLYEQYF. The DNA for the CDR3 is TGTGCCAGCAGTTCATATAGGACTAGCGGACTCTACGAGCAGTACTTC.

The rearrangement joins TRBV29-1 to TRBJ2-1; D is possibly TRBD2 (6 bases). Germline V gene lookup returns CDR1 SQVTM and CDR2 ANQGSEA. V was pared by 8 bases and J by 5 bases, with 19 bases between. The CDR3 has 14 amino acids. The CDR3 spells CSSQLGGRNNEQFF. In nucleotides, the CDR3 is TGCAGCTCCCAACTAGGAGGGAGAAACAATGAGCAGTTCTTC.

This clone appeared a single time. This chain connects TRBV15 to TRBJ2-1; possible D gene TRBD2, 7 bases. There are 16 residues in the CDR3. Trimming took off 8 bases at V and 5 bases at J, with 22 bases between the two ends. Germline V gives CDR1 LNHNV, CDR2 YYDKDF (reference sequence). CDR3 region: CATLGLGGGHNNEQFF. The CDR3, as DNA: TGTGCCACCCTGGGCCTCGGCGGGGGCCACAACAATGAGCAGTTCTTC.

This chain connects TRBV30 to TRBJ2-3, with no clear D. Germline loops: CDR1 GTSNPN, CDR2 SVGIG (reference sequence). The CDR3 length is 16 residues. Trimming removed 0 bases from V and 1 base from J, with 14 bases in between. Here the CDR3 DNA reads TGTGCCTGGAGTGTACGACGTGGGTTTGGCACAGATACGCAGTATTTT. It translates to CAWSVRRGFGTDTQYF.

As regards this clone: Other nucleotide sequences from this sample produce the same CDR3. The rearrangement joins TRBV27 to TRBJ1-5; D uncertain. Germline loops: CDR1 MNHEY, CDR2 SMNVEV (reference sequence). Trimming removed 0 bases from V and 0 bases from J, with 6 bases in between. The CDR3 is 15 residues long. The CDR3 here is CASSLSRDSNQPQHF. DNA for the CDR3: TGTGCCAGCAGTTTATCCCGGGATAGCAATCAGCCCCAGCATTTT.

The chain uses TRBV30 and TRBJ2-1; 7 bases agree with TRBD1. Germline V gene lookup returns CDR1 GTSNPN and CDR2 SVGIG (reference sequence). The CDR3 runs to 14 residues. V lost 1 base, J lost 12 bases, and 12 bases stayed unmatched. CDR3 residues: CAWSAGDSGFGQFF. The CDR3 DNA is TGTGCCTGGAGTGCAGGGGACAGTGGATTTGGGCAGTTCTTC. The full variable domain, rest sourced from reference TRBV30 and TRBJ2-1, is SQTIHQWPATLVQPVGSPLSLECTVEGTSNPNLYWYRQAAGRGLQLLFYSVGIGQISSEVPQNLSASRPQDRQFILSSKKLLLSDSGFYLCAWSAGDSGFGQFFGPGTRLTVL.

This clone was seen only a few times. The rearrangement uses TRBV28 and TRBJ2-7, with TRBD1 matching 9 bases. The J segment lost 6 bases and the V segment lost 5 bases, leaving 14 bases of the junction unmatched. Germline values: CDR1 MDHEN, CDR2 SYDVKM. CDR3 size: 16 residues. The CDR3 bases are TGTGCCAGCAGTACCCGGACGACAGGGGGGATGAGCGAGCAGTACTTC. The encoded protein is CASSTRTTGGMSEQYF.

The V and J genes are TRBV2 and TRBJ2-6; possibly TRBD1 for D (5 bases). This CDR3 contains 19 residues. Looked up from germline, CDR1 is SNHLY and CDR2 is FYNNEI. V was cut by 1 base and J by 0 bases, with 16 bases left in between. The CDR3 sequence: CASSEEARGPTSGANVLTF. The CDR3 region has the DNA TGTGCCAGCAGTGAAGAGGCAAGGGGTCCCACCTCTGGGGCCAACGTCCTGACTTTC.

V gene TRBV7-2 combines with J gene TRBJ1-2, with 9 bases that match TRBD1. Germline-derived CDR1 and CDR2 are SGHTA and FQGNSA. This CDR3 region has 15 residues. After removal of 1 base from V and 8 bases from J, the junction contained 8 bases not matched to a gene. CDR3 sequence: CASSLGQWTGVGYTF. The CDR3 DNA sequence: TGTGCCAGCAGCTTAGGTCAATGGACAGGGGTCGGCTACACCTTC.

The chain employs TRBV9 and TRBJ2-6, with D perhaps TRBD1 (6 bases). Germline V gene sequence: CDR1 SGDLS, CDR2 YYNGEE. V was pared by 0 bases and J by 0 bases, with 16 bases between. The CDR3 runs 19 residues. The chain's CDR3 is CASSVDPRQESSGANVLTF. The CDR3 DNA sequence: TGTGCCAGCAGCGTAGATCCTAGACAGGAGAGCTCTGGGGCCAACGTCCTGACTTTC.

V usage is TRBV2 and J usage is TRBJ1-1, with D maybe TRBD1 (6 bases). Germline assignment: CDR1 SNHLY and CDR2 FYNNEI. The CDR3 has 15 residues. V was cut by 4 bases and J by 5 bases, with 17 bases left in between. The CDR3 loop reads CASSVSRGRGTEAFF. The CDR3 nucleotides read TGTGCCAGCAGTGTTTCGAGGGGGAGAGGTACTGAAGCTTTCTTT. Variable domain in full (rest from reference TRBV2 and TRBJ1-1): EPEVTQTPSHQVTQMGQEVILRCVPISNHLYFYWYRQILGQKVEFLVSFYNNEISEKSEIFDDQFSVERPDGSNFTLKIRSTKLEDSAMYFCASSVSRGRGTEAFFGQGTRLTVV.

The chain employs TRBV9 and TRBJ2-3; 8 bases map to TRBD2. Germline V lookup: CDR1 SGDLS, CDR2 YYNGEE. The junction had 3 bases not matched to a gene; V was cut back by 1 base and J by 2 bases. The CDR3 runs 15 residues. The CDR3 nucleotides are TGTGCCAGCAGCGTAACCGGGGGGGACACAGATACGCAGTATTTT. Its translation is CASSVTGGDTDTQYF.

Here the CDR3 reads CAISEGQMNNSPLHF. The CDR3 bases are TGTGCCATCAGTGAGGGACAGATGAATAATTCACCCCTCCACTTT. The chain is built from TRBV10-3 and TRBJ1-6, with D possibly matching TRBD1 (6 bases). CDR3 size: 15 residues. Trimming pared 2 bases from V and 5 bases from J, leaving 10 bases between. The germline V gene has CDR1 ENHRY and CDR2 SYGVKD.

This clone occurred a few times. The CDR3 coding sequence is TGCAGCGTTGTGCCCAAACACCAAGAGACCCAGTACTTC. Translated: CSVVPKHQETQYF. This rearrangement joins TRBV29-1 to TRBJ2-5; no clear D gene. The V gene lost 4 bases and the J gene lost 0 bases, with 9 bases spanning the gap. This CDR3 comprises 13 residues. Germline CDR1 reads SQVTM; CDR2 reads ANQGSEA. Together with reference TRBV29-1 and TRBJ2-5, the CDR3 gives the full variable domain: SAVISQKPSRDICQRGTSLTIQCQVDSQVTMMFWYRQQPGQSLTLIATANQGSEATYESGFVIDKFPISRPNLTFSTLTVSNMSPEDSSIYLCSVVPKHQETQYFGPGTRLLVL.

The chain is built from TRBV5-1 and TRBJ2-5, with a tentative D call TRBD2 (5 bases). The germline gives CDR1 SGHRS, CDR2 YFSETQ. The CDR3 totals 13 residues. V lost 1 base to trimming and J lost 5 bases, with 9 bases between them. The CDR3 loop is CASSLPGMETQYF. The CDR3 nucleotides read TGCGCCAGCAGCTTGCCGGGGATGGAGACCCAGTACTTC. Filled out from reference TRBV5-1 and TRBJ2-5, the complete variable domain reads KAGVTQTPRYLIKTRGQQVTLSCSPISGHRSVSWYQQTPGQGLQFLFEYFSETQRNKGNFPGRFSGRQFSNSRSEMNVSTLELGDSALYLCASSLPGMETQYFGPGTRLLVL.

A few counts support this clone. This chain connects TRBV14 to TRBJ2-2, with D possibly being TRBD2 (5 bases). CDR1 is SGHDN, CDR2 FVKESK, per germline. CDR3 length: 15 residues. Trimming took off 0 bases at V and 1 base at J, with 6 bases between the two ends. In DNA form, the CDR3 reads TGTGCCAGCAGCCAAGACGGGGTGAACACCGGGGAGCTGTTTTTT. Its protein is CASSQDGVNTGELFF.